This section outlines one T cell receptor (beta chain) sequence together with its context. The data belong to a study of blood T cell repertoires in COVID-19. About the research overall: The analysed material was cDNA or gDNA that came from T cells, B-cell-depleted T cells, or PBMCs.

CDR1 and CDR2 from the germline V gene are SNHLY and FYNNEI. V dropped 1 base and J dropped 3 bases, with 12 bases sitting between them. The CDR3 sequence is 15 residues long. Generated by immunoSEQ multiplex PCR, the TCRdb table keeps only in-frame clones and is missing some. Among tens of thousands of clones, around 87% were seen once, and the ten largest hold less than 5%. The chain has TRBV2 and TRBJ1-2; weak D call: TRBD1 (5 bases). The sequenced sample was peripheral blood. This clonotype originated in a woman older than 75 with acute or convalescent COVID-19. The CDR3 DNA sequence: TGTGCCAGCAGTGAAGAGGGGCAGGGCTACTATGGCTACACCTTC. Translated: CASSEEGQGYYGYTF.